Listed below are T cell receptor beta chains from one sample, sequenced in a study of regulatory T cells in long-lasting Graves disease. MiXCR, applied by TCRdb to the multiplex PCR reads, yields one record per CDR3 protein. The sample lists 400,000 to 450,000 distinct CDR3 sequences, about 25% occurring once. The sample consisted of peripheral blood mononuclear cells (PBMCs), taken when the disease was refractory, from a patient treated with antithyroid drugs. These receptors were taken from a female donor with Graves disease. Each CDR3 is given without its conserved first and last residue. The order of the fields is clone size, V gene, CDR3 protein. The size of a clone is reported for some rows only, either as once, few or many, or as a class for expanded clones.

few	TRBV18	ASSPWSGQGDQPQH
many	TRBV7-8	ASSPDSVTAKNIQY
.	TRBV19	ASSIVKDSNQPQH
few	TRBV7-8	ASSLAYWGEDQPQH
.	TRBV4-3	ASSQDYSYGYT
few	TRBV7-2	ASSLEVVAGFNEQF
.	TRBV2	ASSEDVDREGYEQY
.	TRBV5-1	ASSALTGVTEAF
many	TRBV30	AWSYNAGQVTYEQY
many	TRBV20-1	SASTPGVQY
many	TRBV11-2	ASSLGTGHEQY
many	TRBV12-3/TRBV12-4	ASSPQGAQGIETQY
many	TRBV6-1	ASRLGQGITEAF
few	TRBV12-3/TRBV12-4	ASSTRTGLSNQPQH
.	TRBV20-1	SARRELNTEAF
.	TRBV11-2	ASSLFKRRSETQY
.	TRBV7-3	ASSLRGGTSYEQY
.	TRBV6-1	ASGRAGGETQY
many	TRBV2	ASIRQVTNTGELF
few	TRBV27	ASSLGQLNIQY
.	TRBV20-1	SAPGGPRLAGTDTQY
.	TRBV6-1	ASSEGQGIRVSSYEQY
.	TRBV19	ASSIDLRRLAGSYNEQF
.	TRBV29-1	SVGRTVGGGGYT
.	TRBV5-1	ASSLGSGRRTDTQY
.	TRBV6-2/TRBV6-3	ASSYTSSTGVQETQY
many	TRBV28	ASGGVQYYGYT
few	TRBV12-3/TRBV12-4	ASSLGSLEAQY
few	TRBV19	ASSIDGTSRSYEQY
many	TRBV6-1	ASSDGQKLNTEAF
many	TRBV2	ASSDSGGFEAF
many	TRBV28	ASSQGMPSEAF
few	TRBV3-1	ASSQSTYGYT
few	TRBV5-1	ASSLAPSEAYEQY
few	TRBV28	ASTTLMLAGLDQETQY
many	TRBV7-6	ASSLGDGLAYEQY
.	TRBV18	ASSPNERLF
.	TRBV20-1	SALADGSKNIQY
many	TRBV27	ASSSWDRDNSPLH
.	TRBV29-1	SVIQAPGSPLH
many	TRBV7-9	ASSLIGTEAF
.	TRBV7-2	ASSPDGTHRQEKLF
few	TRBV5-4	ASSRVAGGPENIQY